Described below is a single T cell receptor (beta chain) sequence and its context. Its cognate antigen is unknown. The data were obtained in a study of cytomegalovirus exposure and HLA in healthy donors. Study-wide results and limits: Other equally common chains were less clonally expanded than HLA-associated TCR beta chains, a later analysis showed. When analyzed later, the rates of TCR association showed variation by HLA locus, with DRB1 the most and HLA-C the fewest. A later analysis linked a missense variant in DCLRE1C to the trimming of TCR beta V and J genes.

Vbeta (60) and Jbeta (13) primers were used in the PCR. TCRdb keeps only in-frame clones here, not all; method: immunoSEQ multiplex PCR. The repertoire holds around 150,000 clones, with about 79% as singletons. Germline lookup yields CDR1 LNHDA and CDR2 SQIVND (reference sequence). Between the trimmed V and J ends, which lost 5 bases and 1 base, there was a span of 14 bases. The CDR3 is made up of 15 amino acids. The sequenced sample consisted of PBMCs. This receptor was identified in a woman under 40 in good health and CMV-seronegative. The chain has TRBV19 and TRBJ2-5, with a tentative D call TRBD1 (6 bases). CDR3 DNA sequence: TGTGCCAGTAGTGGGCAGGGGTTAACCCAAGAGACCCAGTACTTC. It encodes CASSGQGLTQETQYF.